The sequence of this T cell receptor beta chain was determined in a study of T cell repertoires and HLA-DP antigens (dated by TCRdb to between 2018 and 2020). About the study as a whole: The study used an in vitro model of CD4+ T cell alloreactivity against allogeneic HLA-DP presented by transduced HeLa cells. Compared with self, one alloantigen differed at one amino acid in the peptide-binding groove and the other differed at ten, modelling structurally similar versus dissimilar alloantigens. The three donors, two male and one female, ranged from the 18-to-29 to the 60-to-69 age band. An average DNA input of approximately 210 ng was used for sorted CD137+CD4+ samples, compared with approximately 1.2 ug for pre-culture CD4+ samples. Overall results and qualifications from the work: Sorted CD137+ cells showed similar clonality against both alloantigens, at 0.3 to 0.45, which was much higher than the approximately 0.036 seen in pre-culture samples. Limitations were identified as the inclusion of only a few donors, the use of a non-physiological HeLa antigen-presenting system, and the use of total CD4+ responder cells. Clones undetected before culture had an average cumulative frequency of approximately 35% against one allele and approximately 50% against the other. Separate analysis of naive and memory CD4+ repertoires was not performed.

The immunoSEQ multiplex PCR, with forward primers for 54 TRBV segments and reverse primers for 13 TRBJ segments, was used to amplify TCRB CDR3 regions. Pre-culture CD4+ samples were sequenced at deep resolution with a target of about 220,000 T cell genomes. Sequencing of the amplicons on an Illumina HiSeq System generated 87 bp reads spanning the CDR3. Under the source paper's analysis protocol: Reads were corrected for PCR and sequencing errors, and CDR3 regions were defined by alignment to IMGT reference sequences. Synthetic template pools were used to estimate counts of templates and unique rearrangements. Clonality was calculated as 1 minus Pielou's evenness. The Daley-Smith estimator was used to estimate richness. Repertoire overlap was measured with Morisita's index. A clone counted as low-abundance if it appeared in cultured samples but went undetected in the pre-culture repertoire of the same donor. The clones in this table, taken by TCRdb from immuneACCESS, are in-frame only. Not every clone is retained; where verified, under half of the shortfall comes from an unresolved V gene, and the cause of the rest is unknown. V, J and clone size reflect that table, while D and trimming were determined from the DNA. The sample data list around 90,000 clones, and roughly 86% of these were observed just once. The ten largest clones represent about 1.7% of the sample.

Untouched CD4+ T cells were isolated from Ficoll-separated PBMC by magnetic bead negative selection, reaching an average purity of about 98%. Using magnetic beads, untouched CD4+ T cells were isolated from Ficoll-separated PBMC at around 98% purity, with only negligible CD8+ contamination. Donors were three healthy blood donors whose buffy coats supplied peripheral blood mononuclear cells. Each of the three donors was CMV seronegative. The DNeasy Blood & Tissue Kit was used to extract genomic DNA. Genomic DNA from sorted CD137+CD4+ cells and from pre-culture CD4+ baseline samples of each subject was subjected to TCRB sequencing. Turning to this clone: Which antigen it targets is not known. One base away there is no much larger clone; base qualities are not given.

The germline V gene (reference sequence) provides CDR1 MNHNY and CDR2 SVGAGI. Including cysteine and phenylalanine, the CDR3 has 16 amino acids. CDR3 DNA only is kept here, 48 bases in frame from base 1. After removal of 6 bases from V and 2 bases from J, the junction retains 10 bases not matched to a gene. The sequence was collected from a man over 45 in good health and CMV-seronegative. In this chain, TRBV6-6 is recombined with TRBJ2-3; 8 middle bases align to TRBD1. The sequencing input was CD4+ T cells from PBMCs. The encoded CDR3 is CASRAGDRPATDTQYF. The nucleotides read TGTGCCAGCAGGGCCGGGGACAGGCCCGCCACAGATACGCAGTATTTT.